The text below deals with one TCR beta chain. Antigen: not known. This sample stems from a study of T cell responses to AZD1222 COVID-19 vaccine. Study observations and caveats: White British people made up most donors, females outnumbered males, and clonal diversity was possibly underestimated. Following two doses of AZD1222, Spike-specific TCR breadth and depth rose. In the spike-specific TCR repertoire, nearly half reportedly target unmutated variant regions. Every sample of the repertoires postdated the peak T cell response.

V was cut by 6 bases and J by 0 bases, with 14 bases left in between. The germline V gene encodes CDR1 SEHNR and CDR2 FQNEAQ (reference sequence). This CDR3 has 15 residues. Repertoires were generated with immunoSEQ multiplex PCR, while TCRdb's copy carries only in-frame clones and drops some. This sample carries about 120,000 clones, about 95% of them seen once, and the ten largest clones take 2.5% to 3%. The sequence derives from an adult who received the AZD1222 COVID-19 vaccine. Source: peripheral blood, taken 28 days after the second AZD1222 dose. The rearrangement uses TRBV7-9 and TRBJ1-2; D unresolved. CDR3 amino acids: CASRPEWGANYGYTF. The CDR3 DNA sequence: TGTGCCAGCAGACCCGAGTGGGGTGCTAACTATGGCTACACCTTC. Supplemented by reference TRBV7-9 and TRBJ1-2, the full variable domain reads DTGVSQNPRHKITKRGQNVTFRCDPISEHNRLYWYRQTLGQGPEFLTYFQNEAQLEKSRLLSDRFSAERPKGSFSTLEIQRTEQGDSAMYLCASRPEWGANYGYTFGSGTRLTVV.